This TCR beta chain was sequenced during a study of tumor-infiltrating lymphocytes in primary liver carcinoma. About the study: Patients comprised men and women whose ages fell between 30 and 69 years.

The authors took blood RNA from unsorted whole blood and also extracted germline DNA. Patients showed chronic HBV infection and an absence of prior treatment. The investigators made TCR beta cDNA from approximately 0.5 ug total RNA, using a constant-region primer. Slightly modified ARM-PCR served as the procedure for the TCR beta libraries. These libraries came from three rounds of nested multiplex PCR. A C-beta reverse primer was combined with TRBV1-TRBV30 forward primers in the first two PCR rounds, and each round had 10 cycles. TCRdb processed the multiplex PCR reads anew with MiXCR; each CDR3 protein has one entry. The repertoire includes around 330,000 distinct CDR3 sequences, roughly 60% of them detected once, and roughly 10% sits in the top ten. This CDR3 is 15 amino acids long. V was trimmed by 3 bases and J by 5 bases, leaving 17 bases between them. Germline CDR1 and CDR2: MNHEY and SVGAGI.

On this clonotype itself: A much larger clone sits a single nucleotide away, making a read error possible.

The material sequenced was peripheral blood. The sequence came from a middle-aged man with primary liver carcinoma and hepatitis B virus infection. The J gene is TRBJ2-7, the V gene TRBV6-5; D is undetermined. The CDR3 reads CASSYVSVSDHEQYF. CDR3 DNA: TGTGCCAGCAGTTATGTGAGCGTAAGTGACCACGAGCAGTACTTC.